These 5 T cell receptor beta chains were all obtained from the same sample, sequenced in a study of identical twins. A single record per CDR3 protein comes from TCRdb applying MiXCR to the 5' RACE reads. The table shows 500,000 to 550,000 distinct CDR3 sequences, with roughly a fifth occurring only once. These data were also filed under a second study, of T cells expressing NK-cell markers.

Sequencing was done on a sample of CD4+ T cells sorted from blood. These receptors all stem from a woman younger than 35 in good health.

Only a few counts were recorded for this clonotype. The chain recombines TRBV6-5 with TRBJ2-6; 8 bases match TRBD2. The CDR3 is 18 amino acids. Germline V gene data show CDR1 as MNHEY and CDR2 as SVGAGI. Losses at the gene ends were 2 bases for V and 0 bases for J; bases not matched to a gene: 6. In DNA, the CDR3 is TGTGCCAGCAGTTACAGATCGGGAGGGATCTCTGGGGCCAACGTCCTGACTTTC. This translates into CASSYRSGGISGANVLTF.

The gene calls are TRBV18 and TRBJ2-4, with a weak D call TRBD2 (6 bases). The CDR3 is made up of 15 amino acids. V lost 3 bases and J 0 bases, leaving 9 bases between the germline ends. Germline CDR1 and CDR2: KGHSH and LQKENI. The CDR3 is CASSPQGLAKNIQYF. CDR3 in DNA: TGTGCCAGCTCACCTCAGGGACTAGCCAAAAACATTCAGTACTTC.

The CDR3, as DNA: TGTGCCATCAGTAGGACATTAGGCACCTACGAGCAGTACTTC. This sequence encodes CAISRTLGTYEQYF. The V and J genes are TRBV10-3 and TRBJ2-7; a possible D gene is TRBD1 (5 bases). The V end lost 5 bases, the J end lost 2 bases, and 13 bases lay between the germline ends. The germline CDR1 and CDR2 sequences are ENHRY and SYGVKD. This CDR3 comprises 14 residues.

This clonotype showed up many times. The rearrangement joins TRBV5-1 to TRBJ2-5; the D gene could be TRBD1 or TRBD2 (5 bases each). CDR1 is SGHRS, CDR2 YFSETQ, per germline. This CDR3 spans 15 amino acids. V was shortened by 3 bases and J by 2 bases, with 14 bases between the two germline ends. CDR3 coding DNA: TGCGCCAGCAGCTGGAGAGGGACGAGGCAAGAGACCCAGTACTTC. Translating gives CASSWRGTRQETQYF.

The chain joins TRBV5-1 to TRBJ2-7; D is ambiguous. CDR1 and CDR2 from the germline V gene are SGHRS and YFSETQ. This CDR3 region has 16 residues. Trimming pared 0 bases from V and 5 bases from J, leaving 18 bases between. CDR3 protein: CASSLGHARPSDEQYF. DNA for the CDR3: TGCGCCAGCAGCTTGGGACACGCCAGGCCGAGCGACGAGCAGTACTTC.